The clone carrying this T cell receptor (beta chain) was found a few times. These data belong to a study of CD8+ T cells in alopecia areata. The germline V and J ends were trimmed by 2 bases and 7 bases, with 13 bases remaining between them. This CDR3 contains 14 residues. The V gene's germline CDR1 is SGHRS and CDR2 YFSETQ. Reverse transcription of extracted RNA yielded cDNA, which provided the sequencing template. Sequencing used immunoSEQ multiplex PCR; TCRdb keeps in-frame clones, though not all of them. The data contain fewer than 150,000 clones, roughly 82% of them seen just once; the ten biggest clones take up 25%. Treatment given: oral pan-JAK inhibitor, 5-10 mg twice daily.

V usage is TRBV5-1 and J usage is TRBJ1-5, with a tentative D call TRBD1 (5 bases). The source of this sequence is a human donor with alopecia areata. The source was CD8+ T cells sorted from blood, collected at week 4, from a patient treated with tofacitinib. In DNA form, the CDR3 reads TGCGCCAGCAGCTTATCAGGGATCGGACAGCCCCAGCATTTT. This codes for CASSLSGIGQPQHF.